The 12 T cell receptor beta chains given below trace back to one sample, sequenced in a study of blood T cell repertoires in COVID-19. Profiled with immunoSEQ multiplex PCR; TCRdb holds only in-frame clones, not every one. Altogether nearly 95,000 clones are present, roughly 90% being singletons, with the ten largest covering around 1.5%. The source material was peripheral blood. These receptors originate from a human donor with active COVID-19. The donor label of this sample is uncertain.

V usage is TRBV27 and J usage is TRBJ1-5; D remains unclear. The CDR3 covers 15 residues. Trimming took 2 bases from V and 2 from J, leaving 10 bases between them. Germline V gene data show CDR1 as MNHEY and CDR2 as SMNVEV (reference sequence). CDR3 amino acids: CASSLRGEGNQPQHF. CDR3 in DNA: TGTGCCAGCAGTTTACGGGGTGAGGGCAATCAGCCCCAGCATTTT.

The rearrangement joins TRBV6-6 to TRBJ1-1; no firm D call. Germline assignment: CDR1 MNHNY and CDR2 SVGAGI (reference sequence). The CDR3 spans 13 residues. Between the trimmed V and J ends, which lost 5 bases and 4 bases, there was a span of 11 bases. CDR3: CASSLTLGTEAFF. In DNA form, the CDR3 reads TGTGCCAGCAGTCTAACTCTTGGCACTGAAGCTTTCTTT.

The chain joins TRBV5-1 to TRBJ2-1; the match to TRBD1 covers 7 bases. The J segment lost 7 bases and the V segment lost 5 bases, leaving 21 bases of the junction unmatched. CDR1 and CDR2 from the germline V gene are SGHRS and YFSETQ. This CDR3 contains 18 residues. CDR3 DNA: TGCGCCAGCAGTTTTGGGGGATACAGGGGAATTAATTTAAATGAGCAGTTCTTC. This encodes CASSFGGYRGINLNEQFF.

This chain uses TRBV28 with TRBJ2-7, with 8 bases matching TRBD1. This CDR3 comprises 13 residues. V trimming: 4 bases; J trimming: 4 bases; junction bases outside the gene matches: 3. The germline V gene encodes CDR1 MDHEN and CDR2 SYDVKM. The CDR3 bases are TGTGCCAGCAGTTCAGGACAGGGTTACGAGCAGTACTTC. Its protein product is CASSSGQGYEQYF.

The rearrangement links TRBV23-1 to TRBJ1-5; D is possibly TRBD1 (5 bases). TRBV23-1 falls under the ORF class, with uncertain function. The CDR3 covers 18 residues. V gave up 6 bases and J gave up 0 bases, with 21 bases separating them. The DNA for the CDR3 is TGCGCCAGCAGGCAGAGTAAAACGACAGATTATAGCAATCAGCCCCAGCATTTT. Translation: CASRQSKTTDYSNQPQHF.

The chain recombines TRBV4-3 with TRBJ2-7; TRBD2 is a possible D gene (7 bases). V lost 1 base and J lost 4, with 23 bases in between. The CDR3 length is 18 residues. Germline V gene sequence: CDR1 LGHNA, CDR2 YSLEER. CDR3 loop: CASSQGLTQGGDIYEQYF. CDR3 nucleotide sequence: TGCGCCAGCAGCCAAGGACTCACCCAAGGGGGGGATATATACGAGCAGTACTTC.

The chain carries TRBV7-9 and TRBJ2-3, with D perhaps matching TRBD2 (5 bases). CDR3 length: 15 amino acids. CDR1 is SEHNR, CDR2 FQNEAQ, per germline (reference sequence). With 2 bases removed from V and 4 bases from J, the gap between germline ends came to 13 bases. Written as DNA, the CDR3 is TGTGCCAGCAGCTTAAACGGGGTAAAGGCAGATACGCAGTATTTT. The encoded protein is CASSLNGVKADTQYF.

The chain uses TRBV19 and TRBJ2-7; D ambiguous. Trimming left V 4 bases short and J 2 bases short, with 12 bases between. The CDR3 is 14 amino acids. CDR1 and CDR2 (germline): LNHDA, SQIVND (reference sequence). CDR3 protein: CASSSGGQTYEQYF. The DNA of the CDR3 is TGTGCCAGTAGTAGCGGCGGTCAGACCTACGAGCAGTACTTC.

The genes are TRBV5-1 and TRBJ2-1, with D possibly matching TRBD1 (7 bases). The V end lost 4 bases, the J end lost 10 bases, and 18 bases lay between the germline ends. The CDR3 has 14 residues. Germline CDR1 SGHRS, CDR2 YFSETQ. The CDR3 nucleotides are TGCGCCAGCAGCCCCGGAGGGGGCCGTTTGGAGCAGTTCTTC. It encodes CASSPGGGRLEQFF.

The genes are TRBV4-3 and TRBJ2-2; perhaps TRBD2 as D (6 bases). V was clipped by 4 bases and J by 4 bases, with 13 bases between them. CDR1 LGHNA and CDR2 YSLEER come from the germline V gene. The CDR3 covers 15 residues. The CDR3: CASSRVGEVTGELFF. In DNA form, the CDR3 reads TGCGCCAGCAGCCGGGTCGGGGAGGTCACCGGGGAGCTGTTTTTT.

CDR3 DNA: TGTGCCAGTAGTAGGATTCCCAGGGGTCTTTCTGGAAACACCATATATTTT. Translated: CASSRIPRGLSGNTIYF. The rearrangement uses TRBV19 and TRBJ1-3; possible D gene TRBD1, 6 bases. V was pared by 4 bases and J by 1 base, with 17 bases between. The CDR3 runs to 17 residues. Germline lookup yields CDR1 LNHDA and CDR2 SQIVND (reference sequence).

The J gene is TRBJ2-7, the V gene TRBV6-2 or TRBV6-3, with 8 bases matching TRBD2. The CDR3 consists of 16 residues. CDR1 is MNHEY and CDR2 is SVGEGT in the germline V gene. J was trimmed by 6 bases and V by 6 bases; bases with no gene match: 16. CDR3 loop: CASSPVPGGGPIEQYF. The CDR3 coding sequence is TGTGCCAGCAGCCCGGTGCCTGGCGGGGGGCCCATCGAGCAGTACTTC.